Below are 20 T cell receptor beta chains sequenced from a single sample in a study of blood T cell repertoires in COVID-19. Measured with immunoSEQ multiplex PCR; TCRdb has only the in-frame clones, and not every one. The sample has fewer than 200,000 clones; about four fifths are singletons. The sample comprised peripheral blood. The receptor source for this set is a woman aged 80 or over with acute or convalescent COVID-19.

V gene TRBV5-4 combines with J gene TRBJ1-2, with a weak D call TRBD1 (6 bases). There are 14 residues in the CDR3. Trimming shortened V by 0 bases and J by 5 bases, and 11 bases separated the two germline ends. Germline V gives CDR1 SGHNT, CDR2 YYREEE (reference sequence). CDR3 region: CASSLDGTQYGYTF. The CDR3 region has the DNA TGTGCCAGCAGCTTGGATGGGACACAGTATGGCTACACCTTC.

The chain joins TRBV5-1 to TRBJ1-5, with D tentatively TRBD1 (5 bases). Germline lookup yields CDR1 SGHRS and CDR2 YFSETQ. Trimming took 4 bases from V and 2 from J, leaving 19 bases between them. The CDR3 length is 17 residues. The CDR3 DNA is TGCGCCAGCAGCCCGGTGGCCCAAGGGGTGGGCAATCAGCCCCAGCATTTT. Its protein product is CASSPVAQGVGNQPQHF.

V is TRBV20-1 and J is TRBJ2-5; the match to TRBD1 covers 7 bases. The CDR3 has 16 residues. V shed 3 bases and J 1 base; nucleotides not matched to a gene: 11. Germline CDR1 is DFQATT and CDR2 is SNEGSKA (reference sequence). CDR3 in amino acids: CSASHNRGTTQETQYF. CDR3 nucleotide sequence: TGCAGTGCTAGTCACAACAGGGGCACCACCCAAGAGACCCAGTACTTC.

CDR3 nucleotides: TGTGCCAGCAGCCCCGTTGGTACTGCCACAGATACGCAGTATTTT. Translation: CASSPVGTATDTQYF. The chain is built from TRBV7-2 and TRBJ2-3; D is ambiguous. The CDR3 consists of 15 residues. Germline V gene lookup returns CDR1 SGHTA and CDR2 FQGNSA. V shed 5 bases and J shed 2 bases, with 14 bases lying between them.

This clone was counted a few times. Here the CDR3 reads CASRKDRVDYGYTF. CDR3 sequence (DNA): TGTGCCAGCAGAAAAGACAGGGTGGACTATGGCTACACCTTC. The chain uses TRBV6-5 and TRBJ1-2, with 7 bases lining up with TRBD1. Germline V gene lookup returns CDR1 MNHEY and CDR2 SVGAGI. After removal of 6 bases from V and 3 bases from J, the junction contained 7 bases not matched to a gene. The CDR3 contains 14 residues.

J is TRBJ2-5 and V is TRBV23-1; perhaps TRBD2 as D (7 bases). TRBV23-1 is sorted into the ORF group, with uncertain function. This CDR3 region has 16 residues. Trimming cost V 0 bases and J 4 bases, with 15 bases left between them. The CDR3 reads CASSQSKGGRGETQYF. As DNA, the CDR3 is TGCGCCAGCAGTCAATCAAAGGGGGGGAGAGGAGAGACCCAGTACTTC.

The J gene is TRBJ2-3, the V gene TRBV20-1; TRBD2 matches at 7 bases. Germline CDR1 DFQATT, CDR2 SNEGSKA (reference sequence). Germline trimming cut 3 bases from V and 5 bases from J; bases unmatched to any gene: 11. CDR3 length: 15 residues. The CDR3 spells CSASFAREPGDTQYF. CDR3 nucleotides: TGCAGTGCTAGTTTCGCGCGGGAGCCGGGAGATACGCAGTATTTT.

A single count supports this clone. The chain recombines TRBV7-2 with TRBJ1-2; no firm D call. V lost 1 base and J 0 bases, leaving 9 bases between the germline ends. This CDR3 is built from 15 residues. Germline CDR1 is SGHTA and CDR2 is FQGNSA. The CDR3 region is CASSLVRSTNYGYTF. The CDR3 DNA sequence: TGTGCCAGCAGCTTAGTTCGGAGCACTAACTATGGCTACACCTTC.

The gene calls are TRBV5-1 and TRBJ2-5, with 8 bases identical to TRBD1. The CDR3 is 15 amino acids. CDR1 and CDR2 from the germline V gene are SGHRS and YFSETQ. The J segment lost 1 base and the V segment lost 3 bases, leaving 5 bases of the junction unmatched. DNA for the CDR3: TGCGCCAGCAGCTCGGTGGGACAGGTCCAAGAGACCCAGTACTTC. This encodes CASSSVGQVQETQYF.

The rearrangement joins TRBV9 to TRBJ2-3; D remains unclear. Germline loops: CDR1 SGDLS, CDR2 YYNGEE. This CDR3 spans 14 amino acids. Trimming took 0 bases from V and 2 from J, leaving 7 bases between them. In DNA, the CDR3 is TGTGCCAGCAGCGTAGGTTCCCTCACAGATACGCAGTATTTT. This codes for CASSVGSLTDTQYF.

The chain combines TRBV5-1 with TRBJ1-1; TRBD1 is a possible D gene (5 bases). CDR3 length: 16 amino acids. Germline values: CDR1 SGHRS, CDR2 YFSETQ. The V end lost 4 bases, the J end lost 3 bases, and 19 bases lay between the germline ends. The CDR3 bases are TGCGCCAGCAGCCCTCCCCCAGGGTCTGGCGACACTGAAGCTTTCTTT. Protein sequence: CASSPPPGSGDTEAFF.

The V call is TRBV7-9, the J call TRBJ1-1; a possible D gene is TRBD1 (5 bases). Germline V gives CDR1 SEHNR, CDR2 FQNEAQ (reference sequence). Trimming removed 5 bases at V and 0 bases at J, with 19 bases between. This CDR3 has 17 amino acids. The CDR3 sequence: CASSRGVGGIMNTEAFF. The CDR3 DNA follows: TGTGCCAGCAGCCGGGGGGTTGGCGGGATCATGAACACTGAAGCTTTCTTT.

The V gene is TRBV6-5, the J gene TRBJ2-7, with D possibly TRBD2 on 6 matching bases. This CDR3 has 13 amino acids. Trimming removed 6 bases from V and 0 bases from J, with 9 bases in between. Germline loops: CDR1 MNHEY, CDR2 SVGAGI. As DNA, the CDR3 is TGTGCCAGCAGGGATAGCGGCTCCTACGAGCAGTACTTC. The encoded protein is CASRDSGSYEQYF.

The chain recombines TRBV7-2 with TRBJ2-7; maybe TRBD2 (6 bases). Germline CDR1 SGHTA, CDR2 FQGNSA. The ends were cut back, 4 bases at V and 4 bases at J, with 17 bases in the middle. There are 15 residues in the CDR3. The CDR3 sequence: CASSSQAGLTYEQYF. CDR3 bases: TGTGCCAGCAGCTCCCAAGCGGGTCTTACTTACGAGCAGTACTTC.

The rearrangement uses TRBV6-5 and TRBJ2-7; a weak D match, TRBD1 (5 bases). CDR3 size: 15 residues. Germline loops: CDR1 MNHEY, CDR2 SVGAGI. The V end was cut by 7 bases, the J end by 0 bases, with 16 bases between. CDR3 in amino acids: CASILQGYYSYEQYF. The CDR3 region has the DNA TGTGCCAGCATCCTCCAGGGATATTACTCCTACGAGCAGTACTTC.

Only a few counts were recorded for this clone. The V call is TRBV7-3, the J call TRBJ1-5; D call uncertain. Germline CDR1 is SGHTA and CDR2 is FQGTGA. The CDR3 has 15 amino acids. With 6 bases removed from V and 0 bases from J, the gap between germline ends came to 12 bases. CDR3 sequence reads: CASRRGGYSNQPQHF. CDR3 DNA sequence: TGTGCCAGCAGGCGGGGAGGGTATAGCAATCAGCCCCAGCATTTT.

The J gene is TRBJ2-1, the V gene TRBV30; 7 nucleotides align to TRBD2. With 0 bases clipped from V and 10 bases from J, the junction kept 15 bases outside the gene matches. This CDR3 is 16 amino acids long. The V gene's germline CDR1 is GTSNPN and CDR2 SVGIG (reference sequence). The CDR3: CAWSVLLAGRSTEQFF. The DNA of the CDR3 is TGTGCCTGGAGTGTACTCTTAGCGGGCCGTTCCACGGAGCAGTTCTTC.

The rearrangement joins TRBV4-2 to TRBJ1-4, with D possibly TRBD1 on 5 matching bases. This CDR3 is built from 17 residues. The germline CDR1 and CDR2 sequences are LGHNA and YNFKEQ. The V end was cut by 9 bases, the J end by 7 bases, with 27 bases between. CDR3 loop: CARVAGTSGTYSEKLFF. CDR3 DNA sequence: TGTGCCAGAGTTGCCGGGACTAGCGGGACTTACAGTGAAAAACTGTTTTTT.

V is TRBV21-1 and J is TRBJ1-5; TRBD1, the table's D call, lacks a check against the DNA. TRBV21-1 is annotated as a pseudogene. The CDR3 totals 14 residues. CDR3 DNA: TGTGCCAGCAGCAAATGGGGCCCCAATCAGCCCCAGCATTTT. This encodes CASSKWGPNQPQHF.

This chain links TRBV7-8 with TRBJ2-3, with 8 bases fitting TRBD1. Germline V CDR1 and CDR2: SGHVS, FQNEAQ. Trimming at V came to 5 bases and at J to 6 bases, leaving 10 bases not matched to a gene. This CDR3 has 15 amino acids. The CDR3 sequence: CASSPTGQVGDTQYF. As DNA, the CDR3 is TGTGCCAGCAGCCCGACGGGACAGGTTGGCGATACGCAGTATTTT.